This paragraph covers one TCR beta chain sequence. The data derive from a study of blood T cells in healthy people across ages. It was with a sample-barcoded 5' primer and a J-beta primer mix that a second PCR of roughly 7 to 12 cycles was run. TCRdb reanalysed the 5' RACE reads using MiXCR and keeps one entry per CDR3 protein. The sample contains 1.2 million to 1.5 million distinct CDR3 sequences, roughly 60% of which appear only once. The CDR3 is made up of 14 amino acids. The V gene lost 5 bases and the J gene lost 5 bases, with 13 bases spanning the gap. Germline loops: CDR1 SEHNR, CDR2 FQNEAQ (reference sequence). Healthy Russian Caucasian donors spanned ages about 6 to 100 years.

Sequencing was carried out using blood. The clonotype was recovered from a man between 18 and 35 years old in good health. V gene TRBV7-9 combines with J gene TRBJ2-1; D may be TRBD1 or TRBD2 (6 bases each). CDR3 DNA: TGTGCCAGCAGCCAGGAGGGGGTAAACAATGAGCAGTTCTTC. Amino acid sequence: CASSQEGVNNEQFF. Full variable domain (rest looked up from reference TRBV7-9 and TRBJ2-1): DTGVSQNPRHKITKRGQNVTFRCDPISEHNRLYWYRQTLGQGPEFLTYFQNEAQLEKSRLLSDRFSAERPKGSFSTLEIQRTEQGDSAMYLCASSQEGVNNEQFFGPGTRLTVL.